The source of this T cell receptor (beta chain) is a study of PD-1 blockade in classical Hodgkin lymphoma. Brentuximab vedotin exposure varied among the patients, all of whom had relapsed after autologous stem cell transplantation. CDR1 and CDR2 (germline): SQVTM, ANQGSEA. V dropped 8 bases and J dropped 4; count of bases not matched to a gene: 2. The CDR3 totals 11 residues. The table came from immunoSEQ multiplex PCR; TCRdb's copy has only in-frame clones and leaves some out. The sample has 95,000 to 100,000 clones, around 88% seen once. The chain recombines TRBV29-1 with TRBJ2-5; 9 bases line up with TRBD1. Sequencing used peripheral blood mononuclear cells (PBMCs), obtained before the second cycle of nivolumab. This sequence originates from a human donor with classical Hodgkin lymphoma. For the CDR3, the DNA is TGCAGCTTGACAGGGGGAGAGACCCAGTACTTC. Its translation is CSLTGGETQYF.